These 31 T cell receptor beta chains share one sample of origin, sequenced in a study of Ad26.COV2.S vaccination and SARS-CoV-2 variants. As to treatment: some 19 received Ad26.COV2.S at low or high dose, single or two shots; a few received placebo; per-sample allocation not given. Sample collection was performed on day 63 after the first vaccine or placebo injection. The method was immunoSEQ multiplex PCR; TCRdb's version includes in-frame clones alone and lacks a portion of them. The repertoire holds about 350,000 clones, with about 88% as singletons. Sequencing was performed on peripheral blood, taken in a trial of Ad26.COV2.S vaccine versus placebo. The receptors originated from a person between 18 and 65 years old who received the Ad26.COV2.S COVID-19 vaccine or a placebo.

This clone was seen only once. J is TRBJ1-5 and V is TRBV13; D is uncertain. CDR1 PRHDT and CDR2 FYEKMQ come from the germline V gene (reference sequence). This CDR3 contains 17 residues. The V gene lost 0 bases and the J gene lost 0 bases, with 12 bases spanning the gap. The CDR3 DNA reads TGTGCCAGCAGCTTAGGCCTTGGACTCTATAGCAATCAGCCCCAGCATTTT. Amino acids: CASSLGLGLYSNQPQHF. The whole variable domain, filled in from reference TRBV13 and TRBJ1-5, reads AAGVIQSPRHLIKEKRETATLKCYPIPRHDTVYWYQQGPGQDPQFLISFYEKMQSDKGSIPDRFSAQQFSDYHSELNMSSLELGDSALYFCASSLGLGLYSNQPQHFGDGTRLSIL.

The genes are TRBV6-2 or TRBV6-3 and TRBJ1-5; D is unresolved. The V end was cut by 4 bases, the J end by 7 bases, with 14 bases between. The CDR3 has 14 residues. Germline V gene data show CDR1 as MNHEY and CDR2 as SVGEGT. For the CDR3, the DNA is TGTGCCAGCAGTTCACTCCAGCCCTTACAGCCCCAGCATTTT. Encoded protein: CASSSLQPLQPQHF.

The chain employs TRBV15 and TRBJ2-5; TRBD1 matches 10 bases. Germline CDR1 LNHNV, CDR2 YYDKDF (reference sequence). After removal of 6 bases from V and 4 bases from J, the junction contained 5 bases not matched to a gene. The CDR3 extends over 14 amino acids. As DNA, the CDR3 is TGTGCCACCAGACCCCGGACAGGGGGAGAGACCCAGTACTTC. Protein product: CATRPRTGGETQYF.

In its sample, this clone was seen a few times. The rearrangement uses TRBV29-1 and TRBJ2-1; the D gene is possibly TRBD1 (7 bases). The CDR3 spans 15 residues. V dropped 6 bases and J dropped 5 bases, with 20 bases sitting between them. Germline V gives CDR1 SQVTM, CDR2 ANQGSEA. The CDR3 protein is CSVGLPRGADNEQFF. CDR3 bases: TGCAGCGTGGGACTCCCCAGGGGGGCGGACAATGAGCAGTTCTTC.

V is TRBV12-5 and J is TRBJ2-2; D may be TRBD2 (6 bases). The V and J ends lost 5 bases and 2 bases respectively, with 12 bases between them. The CDR3 is 15 amino acids. The germline gives CDR1 LGHNT, CDR2 FRNRAP. In DNA, the CDR3 is TGTGCTAGTGGTCGCGGGACTGCTAACACCGGGGAGCTGTTTTTT. Translation gives CASGRGTANTGELFF.

The gene calls are TRBV7-2 and TRBJ2-3; TRBD2 agrees at 9 bases. V lost 1 base and J lost 2; bases outside the gene matches: 7. Per germline, CDR1 SGHTA and CDR2 FQGNSA. The CDR3 runs 17 residues. CDR3 protein: CASSLVSGGGATDTQYF. CDR3 in DNA: TGTGCCAGCAGCTTAGTCTCCGGCGGGGGGGCCACAGATACGCAGTATTTT.

The chain joins TRBV3-1 (or the pseudogene TRBV3-2) to TRBJ2-2; D is unresolved. Per germline, CDR1 LGHDT and CDR2 YNNKEL (reference sequence). The V and J ends lost 8 bases and 1 base respectively, with 2 bases between them. This CDR3 comprises 11 residues. The CDR3 is CASRNTGELFF. The DNA of the CDR3 is TGTGCCAGCCGGAACACCGGGGAGCTGTTTTTT.

The chain recombines TRBV29-1 with TRBJ2-1; 10 nucleotides align to TRBD1. Germline trimming cut 5 bases from V and 8 bases from J; bases unmatched to any gene: 6. This CDR3 spans 13 amino acids. CDR1 is SQVTM and CDR2 is ANQGSEA in the germline V gene. CDR3 loop: CSVLTGGRDEQFF. CDR3 bases: TGCAGCGTTCTGACAGGGGGCAGGGATGAGCAGTTCTTC.

The gene calls are TRBV19 and TRBJ1-5; D is possibly TRBD1 (5 bases). Between the trimmed V and J ends, which lost 7 bases and 3 bases, there was a span of 16 bases. Germline V CDR1 and CDR2: LNHDA, SQIVND (reference sequence). This CDR3 region has 15 residues. CDR3 protein: CASMGGGSINQPQHF. The CDR3, as DNA: TGTGCCAGTATGGGGGGAGGAAGTATCAATCAGCCCCAGCATTTT. The full variable domain, in which reference TRBV19 and TRBJ1-5 provide the parts outside the CDR3, is DGGITQSPKYLFRKEGQNVTLSCEQNLNHDAMYWYRQDPGQGLRLIYYSQIVNDFQKGDIAEGYSVSREKKESFPLTVTSAQKNPTAFYLCASMGGGSINQPQHFGDGTRLSIL.

This rearrangement joins TRBV25-1 to TRBJ2-2; perhaps TRBD1 as D (6 bases). Germline loops: CDR1 MGHDK, CDR2 SYGVNS. This CDR3 contains 13 residues. In nucleotides, the CDR3 is TGTGCGGGTGGGGGCGCGAACACCGGGGAGCTGTTTTTT. Translated: CAGGGANTGELFF. Using reference TRBV25-1 and TRBJ2-2 for the parts outside the CDR3, the full variable domain is EADIYQTPRYLVIGTGKKITLECSQTMGHDKMYWYQQDPGMELHLIHYSYGVNSTEKGDLSSESTVSRIRTEHFPLTLESARPSHTSQYLCAGGGANTGELFFGEGSRLTVL.

V gene TRBV5-1 combines with J gene TRBJ2-7; 7 bases are shared with TRBD2. Trimming took 4 bases from V and 3 from J; bases not matched to a gene: 7. CDR1 SGHRS and CDR2 YFSETQ come from the germline V gene. CDR3 size: 14 residues. CDR3 bases: TGCGCCAGCAGCGTTTCCCCGGGAGGCTACGAGCAGTACTTC. Translating gives CASSVSPGGYEQYF.

The chain's CDR3 is CAYEDRPWNTEAFF. The CDR3 DNA is TGTGCCTATGAGGACAGGCCGTGGAACACTGAAGCTTTCTTT. The chain links TRBV19 to TRBJ1-1, with TRBD1 identical over 7 bases. The germline CDR1 and CDR2 sequences are LNHDA and SQIVND (reference sequence). The CDR3 is 14 residues long. J was trimmed by 1 base and V by 11 bases; bases with no gene match: 10.

This clone was seen ten or more times. This sequence joins TRBV6-1 and TRBJ2-1; TRBD2 matches at 10 bases. Germline CDR1 and CDR2: MNHNS and SASEGT. Unmatched junction bases numbered 2, after V lost 0 bases and J lost 0 bases. The CDR3 covers 17 residues. The chain's CDR3 is CASSEAPSGSSYNEQFF. CDR3 sequence (DNA): TGTGCCAGCAGTGAAGCCCCTAGCGGGAGCTCCTACAATGAGCAGTTCTTC.

The chain combines TRBV6-5 with TRBJ1-5; 8 bases fit TRBD1. Trimming at V came to 5 bases and at J to 3 bases, leaving 6 bases not matched to a gene. CDR3 length: 15 amino acids. Germline values: CDR1 MNHEY, CDR2 SVGAGI. The chain's CDR3 is CASSLGQGINQPQHF. The CDR3 DNA is TGTGCCAGCAGTCTAGGACAGGGCATCAATCAGCCCCAGCATTTT.

V is TRBV6-5 and J is TRBJ1-3; D not certain. Germline loops: CDR1 MNHEY, CDR2 SVGAGI. The CDR3 spans 15 residues. The germline V and J ends were trimmed by 5 bases and 1 base, with 12 bases remaining between them. CDR3 amino acids: CASSRGTESGNTIYF. The DNA of the CDR3 is TGTGCCAGCAGTCGGGGTACCGAATCTGGAAACACCATATATTTT.

This clone was seen a handful of times. This chain uses TRBV9 with TRBJ2-2; no firm D call. The CDR3 runs 13 residues. The germline CDR1 and CDR2 sequences are SGDLS and YYNGEE. V was clipped by 0 bases and J by 4 bases, with 4 bases between them. The CDR3 loop reads CASSVAVTGELFF. The CDR3 DNA is TGTGCCAGCAGCGTAGCAGTCACCGGGGAGCTGTTTTTT.

The rearrangement joins TRBV9 to TRBJ2-1; 8 positions agree with TRBD2. The ends lost 4 bases at V and 9 bases at J; junction bases unmatched: 15. The CDR3 totals 16 residues. The germline V gene has CDR1 SGDLS and CDR2 YYNGEE. The CDR3 protein is CASSSRGSGRIGEQFF. The CDR3 DNA reads TGTGCCAGCAGCTCGCGGGGGAGCGGGAGAATTGGTGAGCAGTTCTTC. The complete variable domain, with remaining parts taken from reference TRBV9 and TRBJ2-1, reads DSGVTQTPKHLITATGQRVTLRCSPRSGDLSVYWYQQSLDQGLQFLIQYYNGEERAKGNILERFSAQQFPDLHSELNLSSLELGDSALYFCASSSRGSGRIGEQFFGPGTRLTVL.

J is TRBJ1-4 and V is TRBV24-1; 10 bases line up with TRBD1. This CDR3 contains 15 residues. V was clipped by 4 bases and J by 6 bases; unmatched bases: 4. Germline CDR1 reads KGHDR; CDR2 reads SFDVKD. The CDR3, as DNA: TGTGCCACCAGTGACGCCGGACAGGGGGATGAAAAACTGTTTTTT. Translation: CATSDAGQGDEKLFF.

The rearrangement links TRBV10-2 to TRBJ2-1; TRBD2 matches 10 bases. The germline gives CDR1 WSHSY, CDR2 SAAADI. The CDR3 covers 15 residues. J lost 8 bases, V lost 1 base, and 5 bases had no gene match. CDR3 DNA sequence: TGCGCCAGCAGTGAGTTCCAGCGGGAGGGCCATGAGCAGTTCTTC. Protein product: CASSEFQREGHEQFF.

This sequence joins TRBV7-9 and TRBJ2-2; unclear D gene. The CDR3 covers 18 residues. Germline V gene lookup returns CDR1 SEHNR and CDR2 FQNEAQ (reference sequence). Trimming shortened V by 6 bases and J by 2 bases, and 22 bases separated the two germline ends. The CDR3 here is CASRRPLSGPPNTGELFF. The DNA of the CDR3 is TGTGCCAGCAGACGCCCCCTTTCCGGGCCGCCCAACACCGGGGAGCTGTTTTTT.

This clone was recorded a few times. The rearrangement links TRBV6-6 to TRBJ2-1, with 11 bases matching TRBD2. The germline V gene has CDR1 MNHNY and CDR2 SVGAGI (reference sequence). CDR3 length equals 15 residues. V lost 5 bases to trimming and J lost 8 bases; unmatched junction nucleotides: 8. CDR3 DNA: TGTGCCAGCAGTCCAACTAGCGGGAGAGGATATGAGCAGTTCTTC. Protein sequence: CASSPTSGRGYEQFF.

The V gene is TRBV19, the J gene TRBJ2-3; D is ambiguous. CDR3 length: 16 amino acids. Between the trimmed V and J ends, which lost 3 bases and 0 bases, there was a span of 13 bases. Per the germline V gene, CDR1 is LNHDA and CDR2 is SQIVND (reference sequence). CDR3 DNA sequence: TGTGCCAGTAGTATGGTAGGCACAAGAAGCACAGATACGCAGTATTTT. It is translated as CASSMVGTRSTDTQYF.

The J gene is TRBJ2-1, the V gene TRBV14, with unresolved D. V lost 4 bases, J lost 4 bases, and 5 bases lay in between. The CDR3 contains 12 residues. Germline V gene data show CDR1 as SGHDN and CDR2 as FVKESK. The CDR3 bases are TGTGCCAGCAGCCTCTGGTACAATGAGCAGTTCTTC. Protein: CASSLWYNEQFF.

V gene TRBV4-1 combines with J gene TRBJ1-5; D unclear. Looked up from germline, CDR1 is MGHRA and CDR2 is YSYEKL. V was cut by 4 bases and J by 2 bases, with 9 bases left in between. The CDR3 extends over 14 amino acids. This CDR3 is CASSPRYGNQPQHF. CDR3 coding DNA: TGCGCCAGCAGCCCACGATACGGCAATCAGCCCCAGCATTTT.

This chain links TRBV5-4 with TRBJ2-1, with 12 bases identical to TRBD1. The CDR3 has 16 residues. Germline CDR1 and CDR2: SGHNT and YYREEE (reference sequence). Trimming cost V 4 bases and J 8 bases; bases outside gene matches: 10. In nucleotides, the CDR3 is TGTGCCAGCAGCCCACTAGGGACAGGGGGCATAGATGAGCAGTTCTTC. Its translation: CASSPLGTGGIDEQFF.

The gene calls are TRBV13 and TRBJ1-2, with a tentative D call TRBD1 (5 bases). Looked up from germline, CDR1 is PRHDT and CDR2 is FYEKMQ (reference sequence). This CDR3 has 13 residues. V lost 5 bases to trimming and J lost 6 bases, with 13 bases between them. CDR3: CASSMGRVHGYTF. The CDR3 region has the DNA TGTGCCAGCAGCATGGGCAGGGTCCATGGCTACACCTTC.

The chain uses TRBV6-6 and TRBJ1-4; 9 positions agree with TRBD1. The germline V gene has CDR1 MNHNY and CDR2 SVGAGI (reference sequence). V lost 6 bases and J lost 5; bases outside the gene matches: 4. The CDR3 is 14 residues long. Written as DNA, the CDR3 is TGTGCCAGCAGAAGGACAGGGGAAAATGAAAAACTGTTTTTT. Translation gives CASRRTGENEKLFF.

The chain carries TRBV18 and TRBJ2-5, with 8 positions matching TRBD2. The germline CDR1 and CDR2 sequences are KGHSH and LQKENI. The CDR3 spans 17 residues. J was trimmed by 5 bases and V by 2 bases; bases with no gene match: 13. The CDR3 coding sequence is TGTGCCAGCTCACCATATGTAGTAGCGGGAATCTATGAGACCCAGTACTTC. Amino acids: CASSPYVVAGIYETQYF.

This chain uses TRBV30 with TRBJ1-2; D is uncertain. The CDR3 runs 13 residues. Germline V gene sequence: CDR1 GTSNPN, CDR2 SVGIG (reference sequence). V lost 0 bases and J 7 bases, leaving 12 bases between the germline ends. The CDR3 is CAWSVRGHRGYTF. As DNA, the CDR3 is TGTGCCTGGAGTGTACGAGGGCACCGTGGCTACACCTTC.

The V and J genes are TRBV4-1 and TRBJ2-7, with D possibly TRBD1 on 5 matching bases. This CDR3 comprises 16 residues. CDR1 is MGHRA and CDR2 is YSYEKL in the germline V gene. Deletions cut 1 base from V and 7 bases from J, with 20 bases between. The CDR3, as DNA: TGCGCCAGCAGCCAAGGTCCCAACAGGCCCCTCTGGGAGCAGTACTTC. This translates into CASSQGPNRPLWEQYF.

CDR3 sequence: CASSFWQDFHYEQYF. For the CDR3, the DNA is TGTGCCAGCAGCTTCTGGCAGGACTTCCACTACGAGCAGTACTTC. The chain links TRBV5-5 to TRBJ2-7, with D possibly matching TRBD2 (5 bases). CDR3 length: 15 amino acids. Trimming pared 2 bases from V and 3 bases from J, leaving 15 bases between. Germline V gene sequence: CDR1 SGHKS, CDR2 YYEKEE (reference sequence).